Shown below are 24 T cell receptor beta chains from a single sample sequenced in a study of blood T cell repertoires in COVID-19. Sequencing was performed with immunoSEQ multiplex PCR; in TCRdb, only in-frame clones are kept and a portion is missing. The sample shows some 390,000 clones, roughly nine tenths of them seen only once. The sequencing input was PBMCs or T cells enriched from blood (not recorded which). The receptors come from a man aged 25-45 years who had recovered from COVID-19.

The chain carries TRBV9 and TRBJ2-2; 7 bases align to TRBD2. The length of the CDR3 is 15 residues. Germline CDR1 and CDR2: SGDLS and YYNGEE. The V and J ends lost 0 bases and 7 bases, in that order; junction bases with no gene match: 6. The CDR3 loop reads CASSVASGMVGELFF. CDR3 DNA: TGTGCCAGCAGCGTAGCCAGCGGGATGGTCGGGGAGCTGTTTTTT.

For the CDR3, the DNA is TGTGCCAGCAGGATGGGACAGGGAAGCAATCAGCCCCAGCATTTT. Translated, it gives CASRMGQGSNQPQHF. The rearrangement joins TRBV28 to TRBJ1-5, with TRBD1 matching 9 bases. Unmatched junction bases numbered 4, after V lost 6 bases and J lost 1 base. Per the germline V gene, CDR1 is MDHEN and CDR2 is SYDVKM. The CDR3 runs 15 residues.

This sequence joins TRBV7-2 and TRBJ1-2; 8 bases map to TRBD1. This CDR3 has 15 residues. Germline values: CDR1 SGHTA, CDR2 FQGNSA. The V gene end was trimmed by 1 base and the J gene end by 3 bases; junction bases not matched to a gene: 4. The DNA for the CDR3 is TGTGCCAGCAGCTTAGTCCAGGGGGCGGACTATGGCTACACCTTC. Residues: CASSLVQGADYGYTF. The full variable domain, with the rest looked up from reference TRBV7-2 and TRBJ1-2, is GAGVSQSPSNKVTEKGKDVELRCDPISGHTALYWYRQSLGQGLEFLIYFQGNSAPDKSGLPSDRFSAERTGGSVSTLTIQRTQQEDSAVYLCASSLVQGADYGYTFGSGTRLTVV.

The chain uses TRBV24-1 and TRBJ2-1; D is perhaps TRBD2 (6 bases). Trimming took 4 bases from V and 6 from J, leaving 9 bases between them. Germline V gives CDR1 KGHDR, CDR2 SFDVKD. This CDR3 has 13 residues. CDR3 DNA sequence: TGTGCCACCAGTGACCTGACTAGCAATGAGCAGTTCTTC. It yields the protein CATSDLTSNEQFF.

The CDR3 bases are TGTGCCAGCAGTTTGTCCGGGGGGGTAGAGCAGTACTTC. Amino acids: CASSLSGGVEQYF. The V gene is TRBV28, the J gene TRBJ2-7; 8 positions match TRBD2. J was trimmed by 7 bases and V by 3 bases; bases with no gene match: 5. CDR1 MDHEN and CDR2 SYDVKM come from the germline V gene. The length of the CDR3 is 13 residues.

The rearrangement uses TRBV7-9 and TRBJ2-7, with TRBD1 matching over 11 bases. CDR3 size: 15 residues. With 5 bases clipped from V and 3 bases from J, the junction kept 6 bases outside the gene matches. Germline loops: CDR1 SEHNR, CDR2 FQNEAQ (reference sequence). Written as DNA, the CDR3 is TGTGCCAGCAGCCAACGGACAGGGGGCGACTACGAGCAGTACTTC. It specifies CASSQRTGGDYEQYF.

The CDR3 region is CASREGPNTGELFF. The DNA for the CDR3 is TGTGCCAGCAGGGAGGGACCGAACACCGGGGAGCTGTTTTTT. The rearrangement uses TRBV6-5 and TRBJ2-2; D is possibly TRBD2 (6 bases). V dropped 6 bases and J dropped 0 bases, with 8 bases sitting between them. The CDR3 is 14 residues long. Germline assignment: CDR1 MNHEY and CDR2 SVGAGI.

This clone was counted between two and nine times. This chain links TRBV9 with TRBJ2-7; D is possibly TRBD2 (5 bases). Trimming left V 0 bases short and J 3 bases short, with 13 bases between. CDR3 size: 15 residues. CDR1 and CDR2 (germline): SGDLS, YYNGEE. In nucleotides, the CDR3 is TGTGCCAGCAGCGTAGCCGTCGCCGAGGGCTACGAGCAGTACTTC. Translating it yields CASSVAVAEGYEQYF.

The J gene is TRBJ1-6, the V gene TRBV6-1; the D gene is possibly TRBD1 (5 bases). CDR1 is MNHNS and CDR2 is SASEGT in the germline V gene. The CDR3 is made up of 13 amino acids. The ends were cut back, 3 bases at V and 10 bases at J, with 10 bases in the middle. In DNA form, the CDR3 reads TGTGCCAGCAGTGACCTTGGGGGGTCACCCCTCCACTTT. Its translation: CASSDLGGSPLHF.

The chain uses TRBV7-9 and TRBJ1-6, with 7 bases matching TRBD1. CDR3 length: 15 residues. J gave up 11 bases and V 2 bases, and 9 bases lay outside the gene matches. From germline, CDR1 is SEHNR and CDR2 FQNEAQ (reference sequence). CDR3 nucleotide sequence: TGTGCCAGCAGCTTAACCCGACAGGGCGTTGCACCCCTCCACTTT. Translating gives CASSLTRQGVAPLHF.

J is TRBJ1-2 and V is TRBV5-1; TRBD1 might be the D (5 bases). The CDR3 runs 14 residues. Between the trimmed V and J ends, which lost 5 bases and 2 bases, there was a span of 13 bases. Germline loops: CDR1 SGHRS, CDR2 YFSETQ. CDR3 sequence: CASRTGDSNYGYTF. The CDR3 DNA reads as TGCGCCAGCAGAACAGGCGACTCCAACTATGGCTACACCTTC.

The chain is built from TRBV5-1 and TRBJ1-1; 7 nucleotides align to TRBD1. J gave up 4 bases and V 7 bases, and 4 bases lay outside the gene matches. Germline V lookup: CDR1 SGHRS, CDR2 YFSETQ. This CDR3 contains 12 residues. The CDR3 reads CASADRATEAFF. CDR3 DNA sequence: TGCGCCAGCGCAGACAGGGCCACTGAAGCTTTCTTT.

The V call is TRBV15, the J call TRBJ2-7; possible D gene TRBD1, 6 bases. In germline, CDR1 is LNHNV, CDR2 YYDKDF (reference sequence). V lost 3 bases, J lost 0 bases, and 15 bases lay in between. The CDR3 extends over 16 amino acids. The CDR3 bases are TGTGCCACCAGCAGTGAATACCGGGACAACTCCTACGAGCAGTACTTC. This encodes CATSSEYRDNSYEQYF.

The CDR3 nucleotides are TGTGCCAGCAGCGAACAATACTCTGGAAACACCATATATTTT. As protein: CASSEQYSGNTIYF. The chain couples TRBV11-2 to TRBJ1-3; D uncertain. The V gene's germline CDR1 is SGHAT and CDR2 FQNNGV. V was shortened by 5 bases and J by 0 bases, with 8 bases between the two germline ends. The CDR3 is 14 residues long.

The chain carries TRBV24-1 and TRBJ1-2; D is undetermined. The germline CDR1 and CDR2 sequences are KGHDR and SFDVKD. This CDR3 contains 13 residues. V lost 5 bases and J 8 bases, leaving 14 bases between the germline ends. CDR3 nucleotide sequence: TGTGCCACCAGTGCCCTCGCTGGAGGAGGCTACACCTTC. Its protein is CATSALAGGGYTF.

The genes are TRBV12-3 or TRBV12-4 and TRBJ1-3; D uncertain. This CDR3 is 13 amino acids long. Between the trimmed V and J ends, which lost 3 bases and 11 bases, there was a span of 14 bases. CDR3 coding DNA: TGTGCCAGCAGTTTGGGTGTCGTGAGGCCCATATATTTT. It codes for CASSLGVVRPIYF.

The chain combines TRBV11-2 with TRBJ2-2; possibly TRBD1 for D (6 bases). The CDR3 length is 13 residues. V lost 5 bases, J lost 6 bases, and 10 bases lay in between. Per germline, CDR1 SGHAT and CDR2 FQNNGV. This chain's CDR3 is CASSLTGSGELFF. As DNA, the CDR3 is TGTGCCAGCAGCCTAACAGGGTCCGGGGAGCTGTTTTTT. The entire variable domain, with the rest obtained from reference TRBV11-2 and TRBJ2-2, is as follows: EAGVAQSPRYKIIEKRQSVAFWCNPISGHATLYWYQQILGQGPKLLIQFQNNGVVDDSQLPKDRFSAERLKGVDSTLKIQPAKLEDSAVYLCASSLTGSGELFFGEGSRLTVL.

V gene TRBV7-9 combines with J gene TRBJ1-3; 8 positions agree with TRBD1. Per the germline V gene, CDR1 is SEHNR and CDR2 is FQNEAQ (reference sequence). The CDR3 covers 14 residues. J lost 4 bases, V lost 2 bases, and 1 base had no gene match. The DNA for the CDR3 is TGTGCCAGCAGCTTATCAGGGGGCGGAAACACCATATATTTT. Translating gives CASSLSGGGNTIYF.

The chain combines TRBV7-8 with TRBJ1-6; D ambiguous. The length of the CDR3 is 15 residues. V lost 3 bases, J lost 8 bases, and 14 bases lay in between. The germline V gene encodes CDR1 SGHVS and CDR2 FQNEAQ. In DNA form, the CDR3 reads TGTGCCAGCAGCTTCGGAGAACGGGGTGATTCACCCCTCCACTTT. Protein sequence: CASSFGERGDSPLHF.

The chain has TRBV6-6 and TRBJ1-4; maybe TRBD1 (5 bases). From germline, CDR1 is MNHNY and CDR2 SVGAGI (reference sequence). The CDR3 is 15 amino acids. Trimming shortened V by 6 bases and J by 8 bases, and 19 bases separated the two germline ends. The CDR3 sequence: CASRRPGGPEEKLFF. CDR3 nucleotides: TGTGCCAGCAGGAGACCCGGGGGACCGGAAGAAAAACTGTTTTTT.

The J gene is TRBJ1-2, the V gene TRBV19, with D perhaps TRBD1 (6 bases). The CDR3 length is 12 residues. Germline CDR1 reads LNHDA; CDR2 reads SQIVND (reference sequence). V gave up 10 bases and J gave up 0 bases, with 9 bases separating them. CDR3 bases: TGTGCCATCAGGGGAGCTAACTATGGCTACACCTTC. This gives the protein CAIRGANYGYTF. Filled out from reference TRBV19 and TRBJ1-2, the complete variable domain reads DGGITQSPKYLFRKEGQNVTLSCEQNLNHDAMYWYRQDPGQGLRLIYYSQIVNDFQKGDIAEGYSVSREKKESFPLTVTSAQKNPTAFYLCAIRGANYGYTFGSGTRLTVV.

The chain is built from TRBV2 and TRBJ2-5, with TRBD2 matching over 9 bases. The CDR3 runs to 13 residues. CDR1 is SNHLY, CDR2 FYNNEI, per germline. J lost 4 bases, V lost 6 bases, and 3 bases had no gene match. The CDR3 DNA reads TGTGCCAGCAGGAAACTAGCGGGAGAGACCCAGTACTTC. Its protein is CASRKLAGETQYF.

The rearrangement links TRBV7-2 to TRBJ2-1, with D possibly TRBD2 on 6 matching bases. From germline, CDR1 is SGHTA and CDR2 FQGNSA. The germline V and J ends were trimmed by 5 bases and 3 bases, with 17 bases remaining between them. This CDR3 region has 16 residues. The CDR3 loop is CASSTGTAGGYNEQFF. In DNA form, the CDR3 reads TGTGCCAGCAGCACCGGAACAGCGGGTGGCTACAATGAGCAGTTCTTC.

This sequence joins TRBV5-1 and TRBJ1-1; 10 positions match TRBD1. This CDR3 spans 15 amino acids. V lost 2 bases, J lost 4 bases, and 5 bases stayed unmatched. CDR1 and CDR2 (germline): SGHRS, YFSETQ. The CDR3 DNA follows: TGCGCCAGCAGCTTCATCGGACAGGGGGGCACTGAAGCTTTCTTT. This translates into CASSFIGQGGTEAFF. The full variable domain, with the rest looked up from reference TRBV5-1 and TRBJ1-1, is KAGVTQTPRYLIKTRGQQVTLSCSPISGHRSVSWYQQTPGQGLQFLFEYFSETQRNKGNFPGRFSGRQFSNSRSEMNVSTLELGDSALYLCASSFIGQGGTEAFFGQGTRLTVV.